Listed here is a single T cell receptor (beta chain). Its antigen specificity is not known. Qualities for individual bases were not recorded, and no much larger clone is one base off. Library preparation employed the immunoSEQ multiplex PCR assay. A mixture of 60 forward primers for TCR Vbeta segments and 13 reverse primers for TCR Jbeta segments was used in the multiplex PCR. Amplification of the CDR3 region of rearranged TCR beta genes was performed with a multiplex PCR assay on genomic DNA. Amplified TCR beta libraries were sequenced as 87-base-pair reads on the Illumina HiSeq System. Under the source paper's analysis protocol: Across the roughly 600 repertoires, a later analysis counted 78 million or so unique TCR beta chains, roughly 11 million of which were shared by at least two donors. A nearest-neighbor algorithm error-corrected the raw reads and collapsed the reads into unique sequences, merging closely related sequences to remove PCR and sequencing errors. Alignment of CDR3 sequences to IMGT reference sequences was used to assign V, D and J gene segments. For a sequence to be retained, a match of at least six nucleotides to both a V gene segment and a J gene segment was required. A rearrangement was called productive if the CDR3 had no stop codons and remained in frame with V and J, and every other rearrangement was called non-productive. Following IMGT convention, CDR3 was defined as the stretch from the second conserved V-encoded cysteine to the conserved J-encoded phenylalanine. The earlier analysis of 500 to 650 of the donors excluded any sequence lacking an unambiguous match to a single V gene segment. An earlier analysis of 450 to 650 of the donors called V segments functional above 56.7% productive rearrangements and segregating when the between-donor standard deviation exceeded 5%. A statistical classification framework was developed to diagnose cytomegalovirus status using the catalog of TCR beta chain sequences. A later analysis assigned V and J genes by comparing TCR nucleotide sequences with IMGT/GENE-DB human TR gene sequences. Using the TCRdist pipeline, a later analysis assigned CDR3 sequences along with most-parsimonious VDJ recombination scenarios. A later analysis defined each TCR beta chain by its CDR3 amino acid sequence plus V-gene family, and excluded reads lacking a unique V-gene family. As a way to deal with suspected cross-contamination and a sequencing artifact, a later analysis dropped roughly 620 nucleotide sequences that were highly shared and had low generation probability. In a later analysis, a clonal expansion index for each public chain was calculated from normalized within-repertoire ranks of inferred template counts. Generation probabilities in a later analysis came from a VDJ recombination model fitted to out-of-frame rearrangements, and those results were checked against IGoR. A later analysis scored TCR-TCR, TCR-HLA and TCR-CMV co-occurrence with hypergeometric tests, applying a repertoire-size bias correction to TCR pairs. False discovery rates were estimated in a later analysis by permuting HLA or CMV assignments 20 times. In a later analysis, co-occurring TCRs were grouped using DBSCAN, with TCRdist sequence similarity added in when clustering inside HLA-allele-positive subsets. Co-occurrence clustering excluded repertoires with fewer than 30,000 or more than 120,000 public chains, plus five with anomalous nucleotide sharing. TCRdb took this table from immuneACCESS and kept in-frame rearrangements with V and J called. Such tables lack part of the clones; where checked against another copy, unresolved V genes explain under half of the gap, and the rest is unexplained. The D gene and trimming were derived from the DNA, and the V and J assignments and clone size from that table. The sample table holds approximately 200,000 clones, of which 75% to 85% were seen once. More than 1.5% of the sample goes to the ten largest clones.

This entry comes from a study of cytomegalovirus exposure and HLA in healthy donors (dated by TCRdb to the late 2010s). About the investigation overall: According to an earlier analysis of 587 of the donors, 150 million to 200 million T cells yielded some 120 million unique TCR beta sequences and approximately 280 Gb of sequence data. Around 300 gigabases of sequencing data and approximately 85 million unique TCR sequences were included in an early release covering roughly 600 HLA-typed donors. Of the roughly 430 genotyped donors, roughly 85% fell in the genetic ancestry cluster associated with self-reported Caucasian donors. The study was designed to test whether signatures of past pathogen exposure could be identified by cataloging public T cell receptors. The study used immunosequencing to profile the T cell repertoires of several hundred subjects and linked those repertoires to cytomegalovirus serostatus. Along with the roughly 700-subject first cohort, a separate validation cohort of more than 90 different subjects was used. High-throughput TCR immunosequencing, statistical association of individual TCRs with disease status, and machine learning were combined to predict cytomegalovirus infection status. A later analysis re-examined previously published TCR beta repertoires from just over 650 donors and added high-resolution HLA genotyping to investigate patterns of TCR occurrence. The later analysis used no new phenotypic data to find candidate immune exposures, relying instead on TCR beta sequences and their occurrence across donors. An earlier analysis of 500 to 650 of the donors applied high-throughput TCR beta sequencing to assess whether each TCR beta V gene segment acted as functional or pseudogenic. Donor age, sex, ethnicity and CMV serostatus were compiled together with the repertoire data. In a later genetic analysis, genome-wide SNP genotypes for about 55% of the roughly 700 donors were used, and that subset was treated as a discovery cohort. Every discovery cohort repertoire had been produced on one sequencing platform. HLA typing covered class I and class II loci at four-digit resolution. The number of donors typed differed by locus, with about 629-630 for A, B, C, DRB1 and DQB1, roughly 520 for DQA1, 606 for DPA1, and approximately 470 for DPB1. Four or five DR-DQ haplotypes were treated as single units for association and clustering because of strong linkage in the cohort. Among almost 400 genotyped donors of the cohort, an average of around 240,000 unique TCR beta nucleotide sequences were sequenced per donor, about a sixth of them non-productive. Broader findings and caveats from the paper: In an earlier analysis of about 550 of the donors, most TCR beta V segments were observed in productive rearrangements about 87% or about 30% of the time, broadly matching IMGT annotations. A later analysis found that TCR association rates varied across HLA loci, with DRB1 alleles showing the most associated TCRs and HLA-C alleles the fewest. A further reported finding was that TCR beta sequences accurately predicted the HLA-A and HLA-B alleles for most subjects in the first cohort. Because HLA typing was missing for some donors at each locus, association tests included only the typed subset. According to a later analysis, parvovirus B19, influenza, CMV and Epstein-Barr virus appeared linked to several top co-occurrence clusters. The study gave a list of over 150 TCR beta chains associated with cytomegalovirus. According to the authors, the approach could potentially be generalized to other disease states and immunological phenotypes. Some IMGT-functional V segments, including TRBV6-2 and TRBV6-3, could not be distinguished by the 87-base-pair reads and were therefore excluded. Specific HLA alleles were associated with 18,000 or so TCR beta sequences at a false discovery rate of 0.05 in a later analysis. Cytomegalovirus status was reported to be diagnosed by the classifier with high specificity and sensitivity in both the original and validation cohorts. Roughly 17 rarely observed V segments, including chromosome 9 orphons, were excluded from the earlier analysis of approximately 500 of the donors because counts were too low. A few of the identified cytomegalovirus-associated TCR beta chains were confirmed in vitro to be specific for cytomegalovirus antigens. When HLA alleles, especially DR and DQ, strongly co-occurred, attributing TCR associations to individual alleles was difficult. Only TCR beta chains were sequenced in this cohort, and the absence of alpha or paired-chain data limited detectable features. A cluster of highly shared sequence variants was judged likely to be a technical artifact of the sequencing pipeline. A later genetic analysis associated a missense DCLRE1C variant with V-gene and J-gene trimming of TCR beta chains, and an independent cohort replicated the association. Sequencing depth was assumed to be roughly uniform across donors in the presence/absence analyses, though that assumption may not hold. Compared with equally common non-associated chains, HLA-associated TCR beta chains in a later analysis were more clonally expanded and had lower generation probabilities. According to a later genetic analysis, donors in an Asian-associated ancestry cluster had fewer N-insertions in productive TCRs than the approximately 700-donor mean. A later analysis found that most CMV-associated TCR beta chains appeared HLA-restricted, with HLA associations seemingly driven largely by CMV exposure. While some public TCRs were present in many individuals, most TCR sequences turned up only very rarely across donors. CMV serostatus was the only immune exposure information available for the cohort. Correlated functional status among segregating V segments might reflect linkage disequilibrium, but an unknown experimental factor could not be ruled out.

The cohort comprised some 730 healthy bone marrow donors. At the time of sampling, all cohort members were nominally healthy, though unrecorded immune exposures were likely present. The donor was CMV seropositive and belonged to the group of some 290 seropositive cohort members. Each donor provided a peripheral blood sample, and peripheral blood mononuclear cells were used for TCR beta sequencing. The Qiagen DNeasy Blood Extraction Kit was used to extract genomic DNA from the blood cell samples. Inclusive of the bounding cysteine and phenylalanine, the CDR3 is 15 residues long. Only the CDR3 DNA stays, 45 bases, in frame from base 1. V is cut by 4 bases and J by 1 base, and the space between the germline ends is 11 bases. CDR1 and CDR2, looked up from the germline V gene (reference sequence), are MNHEY and SMNVEV.

Sequencing input: PBMCs. The receptor's source is a girl aged 10 to 17 in good health and CMV-seropositive. The chain was built from TRBV27 and TRBJ2-1; no D gene can be assigned with confidence. The bases are TGTGCCAGCAGTTACACAGAAAATTCCTACAATGAGCAGTTCTTC. It codes for CASSYTENSYNEQFF.